This TCR beta chain was profiled in a study of a mutant IDH1 vaccine in newly diagnosed glioma (dated by TCRdb to about 2021). Describing the broader study: Across visits V03 through V10, patients got a total of eight vaccinations, given in weeks 1, 3, 5, 7, 11, 15, 19 and 23. Vaccination started 4-6 weeks after radiotherapy alone, or was given together with temozolomide cycles in the groups whose treatment included chemotherapy. Of the 32 patients who were treated, about 62% were male and around 40% were female, and the mean age was around 40 years. Six visits were used for peripheral blood collection: V03 (baseline), V05, V07, V10, V12 and V13. For exploratory analyses, longitudinal TCRB deep sequencing was carried out in roughly 23 treated patients wherever samples were available. Before enrollment, patients had received standard therapy of radiotherapy alone, temozolomide alone, or radiochemotherapy with temozolomide; most received the combination. What the work shows at the level of the full study, not this receptor alone: Pseudoprogression appeared unrelated to alterations in the top peripheral T cell clonotypes detected by TCRB sequencing. PBMC samples for TCRB deep sequencing were selected based on availability. It was noted by the authors that analyses of patient blood samples could not be reproduced owing to sample limitations. Immune responses induced by the vaccine were seen in over 90% of patients across multiple MHC alleles.

The time point label here, explained by the study, means: week 23, last vaccination. A 20-mer mutant IDH1 peptide at 300 micrograms in Montanide made up each vaccine dose, which was injected subcutaneously together with topical imiquimod. Newly diagnosed WHO grade 3 or 4 IDH1-mutant astrocytomas showing loss of nuclear ATRX were present in the donors. The samples were drawn from NOA16, a multicentre, single-arm, open-label phase I trial in Germany that tested a mutant IDH1 peptide vaccine in humans for the first time. Genomic DNA for TCRB sequencing was extracted from EDTA blood using the DNeasy Blood and Tissue Kit. As encoded in the germline V gene, CDR1 is SGDLS while CDR2 is YYNGEE. From the cysteine up to the phenylalanine, the CDR3 has a length of 13 residues. The DNA shown is the 39-base CDR3, in frame from base 1. The junction carries 7 bases between V and J, which are trimmed by 1 base and 3 bases respectively.

Regarding this clone: There is no known antigen for this receptor. Per-nucleotide qualities are absent, and no much larger clonotype sits a single base away.

Libraries were prepared through the immunoSEQ multiplex PCR assay. The hsTCRB Kit was used according to the manufacturer's protocol to amplify rearranged TCR beta chain sequences. Sequencing of TCRB libraries was carried out on an Illumina MiSeq. Per the authors' processing: The kit vendor's proprietary platform handled demultiplexing, trimming and gene mapping. TCRdb took over this immuneACCESS table, retaining in-frame rearrangements with V and J assigned. Such tables are incomplete; in checked studies, under half of the missing clones stem from an unresolved V gene, and the remainder is unexplained. V, J and clone size are taken as reported in that table, and D and trimming were inferred from the DNA itself. For this sample the table gives just over 65,000 clones, of which under 90% were detected only once. The ten largest make up 13% of the sample.

The TCR was taken from a man aged 18 to 35 with glioma. The chain uses TRBV9 and TRBJ1-1, with an unclear D gene assignment. The material sequenced was PBMCs, taken from a glioma patient whose treatment included an IDH1 peptide vaccine. The nucleotides read TGTGCCAGCAGCGTAACGAGTGACACTGAAGCTTTCTTT. It codes for CASSVTSDTEAFF.